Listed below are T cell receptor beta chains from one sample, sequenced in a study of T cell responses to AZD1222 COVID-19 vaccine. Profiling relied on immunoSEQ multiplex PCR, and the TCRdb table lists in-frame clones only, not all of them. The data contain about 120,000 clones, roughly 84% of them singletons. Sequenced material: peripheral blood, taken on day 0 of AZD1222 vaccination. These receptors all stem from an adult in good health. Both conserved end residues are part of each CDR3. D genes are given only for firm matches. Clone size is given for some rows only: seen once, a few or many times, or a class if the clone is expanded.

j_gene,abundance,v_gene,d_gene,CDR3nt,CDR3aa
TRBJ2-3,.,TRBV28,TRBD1,TGTGCCAGCAGTTTACGGGACAGGGGAACGGATACGCAGTATTTT,CASSLRDRGTDTQYF
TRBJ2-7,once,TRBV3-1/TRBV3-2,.,TGTGCCAGCAGCCAAGGGTTAGCGAGTTCCTACGAGCAGTACTTC,CASSQGLASSYEQYF
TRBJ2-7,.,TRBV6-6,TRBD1,TGTGCCAGCGGTCCTGCAGGGGGCTACGAGCAGTACTTC,CASGPAGGYEQYF
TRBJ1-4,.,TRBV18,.,TGTGCCAGCTCACCGGTACGTGCAGGTGAAAAACTGTTTTTT,CASSPVRAGEKLFF
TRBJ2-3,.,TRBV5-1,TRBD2,TGCGCCAGCAGCTTTTTGGCTAGCGGGAGTCCTATGAGCCCAGATACGCAGTATTTT,CASSFLASGSPMSPDTQYF
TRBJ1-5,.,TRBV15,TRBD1,TGTGCCACCAACAGGGGGTTGAGCAATCAGCCCCAGCATTTT,CATNRGLSNQPQHF
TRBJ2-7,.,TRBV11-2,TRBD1,TGTGCCAGCCCGAGCCGGGACAGGAGGACCTACGAGCAGTACTTC,CASPSRDRRTYEQYF
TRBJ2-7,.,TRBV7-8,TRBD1,TGTGCCAGCAGCTTAGACGACAGGGTAGCCGAGCAGTACTTC,CASSLDDRVAEQYF
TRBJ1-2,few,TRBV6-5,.,TGTGCCAGCAGTTTGGACGGGCCAATTGGGAGTTATGGCTACACCTTC,CASSLDGPIGSYGYTF
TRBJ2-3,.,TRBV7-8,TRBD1,TGTGCCAGCGCGAGATTTACAGGGGGACAGGGCGTAGATACGCAGTATTTT,CASARFTGGQGVDTQYF
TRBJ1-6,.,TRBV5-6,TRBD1,TGTGCCAGCAGCCTGACAGGGACCCATTCACCCCTCCACTTT,CASSLTGTHSPLHF
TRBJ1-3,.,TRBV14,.,TGTGCCAGCAGCCTGGGAGCGGGAAACACCATATATTTT,CASSLGAGNTIYF
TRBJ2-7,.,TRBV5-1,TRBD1,TGCGCCAGCAGCTTGGCAGCGGGACAGGGGTCCTACGAGCAGTACTTC,CASSLAAGQGSYEQYF